These 15 T cell receptor beta chains originate from one sample sequenced in a study of T cells in Graves' hyperthyroidism and ophthalmopathy. From RNA transcripts, TCR beta CDR3 regions were amplified. When the TCR CDR3 underwent first-round RT-PCR, the HTBI primer set was used. In TCRdb, the multiplex PCR reads were re-called with MiXCR into one record per CDR3 protein. The table records about 510,000 distinct CDR3 sequences, 46% of them present only once. Sequencing input: peripheral blood or thyroid tissue (not recorded which). These TCRs come from an adult woman with Graves' disease, either hyperthyroidism or ophthalmopathy (not recorded which).

CDR3 region: CASSHRDYDPSSYF. Written as DNA, the CDR3 is TGTGCCAGCAGCCACCGGGACTACGATCCGAGTTCGTACTTC. V usage is TRBV7-9 and J usage is TRBJ2-7; 7 bases line up with TRBD2. The germline CDR1 and CDR2 sequences are SEHNR and FQNEAQ (reference sequence). V shed 5 bases, J shed 12 bases, and the junction held 16 bases outside the gene matches. This CDR3 spans 14 amino acids.

As for this clonotype: One end of the junction is discordant with germline, which a read error may explain. The rearrangement joins TRBV7-7 to TRBJ1-5; D may be TRBD1 (5 bases). Germline V gives CDR1 SSHAT, CDR2 FNYEAQ (reference sequence). The CDR3 is made up of 14 amino acids. CDR3 residues: CASSSTSGGETQHF. The CDR3 DNA reads as TGTGCTAGCAGCTCGACTAGCGGGGGGGAGACCCAGCATTTT. Variable domain in full (rest from reference TRBV7-7 and TRBJ1-5): GAGVSQSPRYKVTKRGQDVTLRCDPISSHATLYWYQQALGQGPEFLTYFNYEAQPDKSGLPSDRFSAERPEGSISTLTIQRTEQRDSAMYRCASSSTSGGETQHFGDGTRLSIL.

In this sample, this clonotype turned up a few times. The V and J genes are TRBV11-2 and TRBJ2-7; D is perhaps TRBD2 (6 bases). The J call may not be correct, given that the DNA end is closer to TRBJ2-1. Germline CDR1 is SGHAT and CDR2 is FQNNGV. CDR3 length: 13 residues. CDR3 DNA: TGTGCCAGCAGGTCGGGACGGGAGACTGAGCAGTTCTTC. Translating gives CASRSGRETEQFF.

The rearrangement uses TRBV10-3 and TRBJ1-4; D is ambiguous. The ends were cut back, 10 bases at V and 3 bases at J, with 18 bases in the middle. Germline CDR1 is ENHRY and CDR2 is SYGVKD. The CDR3 totals 15 residues. CDR3 region: CATRLSGSANEKLFF. The CDR3 bases are TGTGCCACTCGCCTGTCGGGATCCGCTAATGAAAAACTGTTTTTT.

Comment on this clonotype: The conserved final phenylalanine or tryptophan is absent from the CDR3, which likely points to a read error. Because the CDR3's place on the DNA is in doubt, the DNA is left out and the CDR3 is given as listed by TCRdb. The rearrangement uses TRBV7-3 and TRBJ1-4; TRBD1 was called by the table and not checked on the DNA. The CDR3 spans 8 amino acids, including both terminal residues. Germline V CDR1 and CDR2: SGHTA, FQGTGA. Here the CDR3 reads CASSSTGV.

This clonotype was detected once. The V call is TRBV10-3, the J call TRBJ2-2; D gene uncertain. CDR3 length: 15 residues. V lost 4 bases and J 4 bases, leaving 13 bases between the germline ends. Germline values: CDR1 ENHRY, CDR2 SYGVKD. CDR3 nucleotide sequence: TGTGCCATCAGTGTAGGTACTATAGGCACCGGGGAGCTGTTTTTT. Protein sequence: CAISVGTIGTGELFF.

This sequence joins TRBV11-2 and TRBJ1-4; D not certain. Per germline, CDR1 SGHAT and CDR2 FQNNGV. The ends were cut back, 7 bases at V and 2 bases at J, with 8 bases in the middle. CDR3 length: 13 residues. This CDR3 reads CASMLPTNEKLFF. The CDR3 bases are TGTGCCAGCATGCTACCGACTAATGAAAAACTGTTTTTT.

In DNA, the CDR3 is TGCAGTGCTAGACGGGGACAGGGGGCGGTTGCTTTCTTT. This translates into CSARRGQGAVAFF. The chain recombines TRBV20-1 with TRBJ1-1; 12 nucleotides line up with TRBD1. Germline V gene sequence: CDR1 DFQATT, CDR2 SNEGSKA (reference sequence). This CDR3 has 13 residues. Losses at the gene ends were 2 bases for V and 11 bases for J; bases not matched to a gene: 6.

The V and J genes are TRBV20-1 and TRBJ1-1, with D unclear. This CDR3 spans 14 amino acids. V shed 4 bases and J shed 0 bases, with 12 bases lying between them. Germline V gene sequence: CDR1 DFQATT, CDR2 SNEGSKA (reference sequence). The CDR3 sequence: CSATASGLNTEAFF. CDR3 bases: TGCAGTGCTACCGCTTCCGGGCTGAACACTGAAGCTTTCTTT.

In its sample, this clonotype was seen many times. V and J are TRBV7-9 and TRBJ1-1; TRBD1 is a possible D gene (5 bases). CDR1 and CDR2 from the germline V gene are SEHNR and FQNEAQ (reference sequence). Trimming shortened V by 2 bases and J by 0 bases, and 13 bases separated the two germline ends. The CDR3 extends over 16 amino acids. The DNA for the CDR3 is TGTGCCAGCAGCTTAATTCTCGGAGGGGTGAACACTGAAGCTTTCTTT. It is translated as CASSLILGGVNTEAFF.

The chain recombines TRBV24-1 with TRBJ2-7, with 11 bases fitting TRBD2. J gave up 7 bases and V 7 bases, and 14 bases lay outside the gene matches. The CDR3 is 16 residues long. Germline lookup yields CDR1 KGHDR and CDR2 SFDVKD. CDR3 in DNA: TGTGCCACCAGACCAAGACTCAGACTAGCGGGAAGGGAGCAGTACTTC. As protein: CATRPRLRLAGREQYF.

This clonotype came up many times. This rearrangement joins TRBV5-6 to TRBJ1-3; no reliable D call. The CDR3 has 12 amino acids. The germline V gene encodes CDR1 SGHDT and CDR2 YYEEEE. V was cut by 4 bases and J by 2 bases, with 4 bases left in between. For the CDR3, the DNA is TGTGCCAGCAGCACTCCTGGAAACACCATATATTTT. Its protein product is CASSTPGNTIYF.

V usage is TRBV6-1 and J usage is TRBJ2-5; D is unclear. This CDR3 contains 13 residues. Trimming removed 3 bases from V and 5 bases from J, with 10 bases in between. Germline CDR1 and CDR2: MNHNS and SASEGT. CDR3 sequence reads: CASSEVGWETQYF. The DNA for the CDR3 is TGTGCCAGCAGTGAGGTAGGGTGGGAGACCCAGTACTTC.

The chain uses TRBV6-1 and TRBJ1-2; 10 bases are shared with TRBD1. From germline, CDR1 is MNHNS and CDR2 SASEGT. V lost 6 bases to trimming and J lost 12 bases; unmatched junction nucleotides: 4. The CDR3 is 11 residues long. The CDR3 DNA reads as TGTGCCAGCAGCCTGACAGGGGGCGACACCTTC. It codes for CASSLTGGDTF.

This chain links TRBV5-1 with TRBJ2-6, with no clear D. The CDR3 totals 20 residues. V was cut by 1 base and J by 1 base, with 21 bases left in between. CDR1 is SGHRS and CDR2 is YFSETQ in the germline V gene. The CDR3 DNA is TGCGCCAGCAGCTTGACGGCAGCCTCAGCCCGTTCATCTGGGGCCAACGTCCTGACTTTC. Protein: CASSLTAASARSSGANVLTF.